Sequencing of this T cell receptor beta chain was carried out in a study of blood T cell repertoires in COVID-19. The overall study: PBMCs, B-cell-depleted T cells, or T cells were the source of the cDNA or gDNA that made up the material.

Germline V lookup: CDR1 LGHDT, CDR2 YNNKEL (reference sequence). The CDR3 extends over 18 amino acids. V lost 1 base to trimming and J lost 2 bases, with 19 bases between them. Original processing methods: Reference gene primers were amplified, and this amplification served to estimate nucleated cell counts. The table came from immunoSEQ multiplex PCR; TCRdb's copy has only in-frame clones and leaves some out. V and J calls plus clone size are reproduced from that table; the DNA served to infer D and trimming. The sample gives 140,000 or so clones, roughly 82% of which show up once; roughly 4.8% is in the top ten.

The chain recombines TRBV3-1 (or the pseudogene TRBV3-2) with TRBJ2-3, with D possibly matching TRBD2 (5 bases). The sequence was obtained from a human donor in a cohort sampled during active COVID-19. Sequenced input: peripheral blood. The CDR3 is CASSQGLTPNGPTDTQYF. DNA of the CDR3: TGTGCCAGCAGCCAAGGACTAACCCCGAACGGTCCCACAGATACGCAGTATTTT.